A single sample is the source of the 4 T cell receptor beta chains below, sequenced in a study of T-cell memory formation after mild COVID-19. Via MiXCR, TCRdb re-called the 5' RACE reads, giving one row per CDR3 protein. The sample gives about 270,000 distinct CDR3 sequences, around 15% of which show up once; approximately 23% is in the top ten. The sample was PBMCs or a T cell subset sorted from them (not recorded which). Source of these receptors: a man younger than 30 who had mild COVID-19 (a few samples of this study predate the infection). Cell type and time point are not known.

The CDR3 protein is CASSFGGAGNEKLFF. The CDR3 DNA reads TGCGCCAGCAGCTTTGGGGGCGCCGGTAATGAAAAACTGTTTTTT. The chain recombines TRBV4-3 with TRBJ1-4, with a tentative D call TRBD1 (6 bases). V was shortened by 5 bases and J by 4 bases, with 14 bases between the two germline ends. The germline CDR1 and CDR2 sequences are LGHNA and YSLEER. CDR3 length equals 15 residues.

This clonotype was observed a few times. This chain links TRBV9 with TRBJ1-2; 8 nucleotides agree with TRBD1. CDR3 length: 14 amino acids. CDR1 is SGDLS and CDR2 is YYNGEE in the germline V gene. J was trimmed by 9 bases and V by 3 bases; bases with no gene match: 10. CDR3 protein: CASSATGQGSSYTF. The CDR3 DNA reads TGTGCCAGCAGCGCCACCGGACAGGGTAGTAGCTACACCTTC.

This clonotype has just a few counts. The J gene is TRBJ2-7, the V gene TRBV6-5; D not resolved. This CDR3 has 14 residues. Germline V gene data show CDR1 as MNHEY and CDR2 as SVGAGI. The V and J ends lost 0 bases and 5 bases respectively, with 11 bases between them. CDR3 nucleotide sequence: TGTGCCAGCAGTTACTCGAAAGGGATGGACGAGCAGTACTTC. As protein: CASSYSKGMDEQYF.

This rearrangement joins TRBV12-3 or TRBV12-4 to TRBJ1-6; no definite D call. V shed 1 base and J shed 10 bases, with 8 bases lying between them. CDR3 length: 13 amino acids. The CDR3: CASSLDGISPLHF. Written as DNA, the CDR3 is TGTGCCAGCAGTTTAGACGGGATATCACCCCTCCACTTT.